This TCR beta chain appears in the sequencing data of a study of blood T cells in healthy people across ages. Every sample had a minimum of 6 million PBMCs isolated. Alongside a J-beta primer mix, a sample-barcoded 5' primer served in a second PCR lasting roughly 7 to 11 cycles. TCRdb used MiXCR to reprocess the 5' RACE reads, holding one entry per CDR3 protein. The data hold hundreds of thousands of distinct CDR3 sequences, with around 49% observed a single time. This clonotype was seen a single time. The CDR3 covers 15 residues. The germline V and J ends were trimmed by 1 base and 4 bases, with 13 bases remaining between them. Germline V gene data show CDR1 as SEHNR and CDR2 as FQNEAQ (reference sequence).

J is TRBJ1-1 and V is TRBV7-9; D gene ambiguous. Sequencing was done on a sample of blood. The sequence was obtained from a man aged 25 to 40 in good health. The CDR3: CASSLGSKDGTEAFF. The CDR3, as DNA: TGTGCCAGCAGCTTAGGTTCGAAAGACGGCACTGAAGCTTTCTTT.